These 15 T cell receptor beta chains share one sample of origin, sequenced in a study of post-analysis software for immune sequencing data. Their antigens are not known. Whole-study results and caveats: TRBV5-6, TRBV5-1 and TRBV20-1 belonged to a set of roughly 5 TRBV segments that were more frequent in patients than controls.

Each TCR beta cDNA library carried unique molecular identifiers. Using its own MiXCR run on the PCR reads, TCRdb lists one record per CDR3 protein. The sample lists some 370,000 distinct CDR3 sequences, about a third occurring once. The specimen sequenced was blood. The receptor set was obtained from a girl aged 10-17 years with multiple sclerosis.

There are a few counts of this clonotype. The V call is TRBV2, the J call TRBJ2-1; perhaps TRBD2 as D (6 bases). Germline values: CDR1 SNHLY, CDR2 FYNNEI. The CDR3 has 16 residues. Trimming cost V 7 bases and J 0 bases, with 16 bases left between them. This CDR3 is CASKVETGVSYNEQFF. CDR3 DNA: TGTGCCAGCAAGGTTGAAACGGGGGTCTCCTACAATGAGCAGTTCTTC. Complete variable domain (other parts from reference TRBV2 and TRBJ2-1): EPEVTQTPSHQVTQMGQEVILRCVPISNHLYFYWYRQILGQKVEFLVSFYNNEISEKSEIFDDQFSVERPDGSNFTLKIRSTKLEDSAMYFCASKVETGVSYNEQFFGPGTRLTVL.

This rearrangement joins TRBV6-2 or TRBV6-3 to TRBJ2-4, with D unresolved. Germline CDR1 and CDR2: MNHEY and SVGEGT. The CDR3 loop spans 13 amino acids. V was cut by 4 bases and J by 8 bases, with 12 bases left in between. The CDR3 reads CASSFLGWYIQYF. In nucleotides, the CDR3 is TGTGCCAGCAGTTTTTTGGGTTGGTACATTCAGTACTTC.

This clonotype was seen only a few times. The chain has TRBV7-9 and TRBJ2-7; unclear D gene. The V gene lost 3 bases and the J gene lost 0 bases, with 9 bases spanning the gap. The germline V gene encodes CDR1 SEHNR and CDR2 FQNEAQ (reference sequence). The CDR3 runs to 14 residues. CDR3 protein: CASSLSESSYEQYF. CDR3 bases: TGTGCCAGCAGCTTGTCTGAAAGCTCCTACGAGCAGTACTTC.

This clonotype was detected a few times. J is TRBJ2-1 and V is TRBV5-1; 7 bases are shared with TRBD2. This CDR3 has 14 amino acids. Germline V gene sequence: CDR1 SGHRS, CDR2 YFSETQ. Unmatched junction bases numbered 3, after V lost 4 bases and J lost 2 bases. CDR3: CASSDRGAYNEQFF. The CDR3 DNA reads TGCGCCAGCAGCGATCGGGGGGCCTACAATGAGCAGTTCTTC.

The rearrangement links TRBV7-6 to TRBJ1-2, with 8 positions matching TRBD1. V trimming: 1 base; J trimming: 9 bases; junction bases outside the gene matches: 16. The CDR3 contains 17 residues. Germline-derived CDR1 and CDR2 are SGHVS and FNYEAQ. The CDR3 coding sequence is TGTGCCAGCAGCTTAGAGGGTCAGGGGGCGGTCGCCGGGAGCTACACCTTC. Encoded protein: CASSLEGQGAVAGSYTF.

The V and J genes are TRBV5-5 and TRBJ1-2; 10 nucleotides align to TRBD1. Germline trimming cut 2 bases from V and 3 bases from J; bases unmatched to any gene: 10. Germline V gene sequence: CDR1 SGHKS, CDR2 YYEKEE (reference sequence). The CDR3 is 17 residues long. CDR3 coding DNA: TGTGCCAGCAGCTTCGACTCTCGGGACAGGGGCGACTATGGCTACACCTTC. Its translation: CASSFDSRDRGDYGYTF. Looking up the rest from reference TRBV5-5 and TRBJ1-2 gives the full variable domain: DAGVTQSPTHLIKTRGQQVTLRCSPISGHKSVSWYQQVLGQGPQFIFQYYEKEERGRGNFPDRFSARQFPNYSSELNVNALLLGDSALYLCASSFDSRDRGDYGYTFGSGTRLTVV.

The chain links TRBV6-1 to TRBJ2-1; 9 bases agree with TRBD1. The CDR3 has 16 amino acids. Trimming removed 5 bases from V and 2 bases from J; junction bases left unmatched: 7. Germline V gene sequence: CDR1 MNHNS, CDR2 SASEGT. CDR3 sequence reads: CASSLGQGYTYNEQFF. CDR3 DNA: TGTGCCAGCAGTCTTGGACAGGGGTACACCTACAATGAGCAGTTCTTC.

This chain connects TRBV5-6 to TRBJ2-5, with a weak D call TRBD2 (6 bases). CDR1 SGHDT and CDR2 YYEEEE come from the germline V gene. The CDR3 loop spans 14 amino acids. The germline V and J ends were trimmed by 5 bases and 5 bases, with 16 bases remaining between them. Here the CDR3 reads CASSRWIRGETQYF. The CDR3 bases are TGTGCCAGCAGTCGGTGGATCCGGGGGGAGACCCAGTACTTC.

CDR3 residues: CASSLRGDHYGYTF. DNA of the CDR3: TGTGCCAGCAGTTTAAGGGGGGACCACTATGGCTACACCTTC. The V call is TRBV27, the J call TRBJ1-2, with D perhaps TRBD1 (6 bases). V lost 2 bases and J lost 3, with 10 bases in between. The CDR3 consists of 14 residues. Germline V gene lookup returns CDR1 MNHEY and CDR2 SMNVEV (reference sequence).

This clonotype was counted a few times. J is TRBJ2-7 and V is TRBV29-1; 7 nucleotides agree with TRBD2. The CDR3 loop spans 14 amino acids. In germline, CDR1 is SQVTM, CDR2 ANQGSEA. The V gene end was trimmed by 4 bases and the J gene end by 1 base; junction bases not matched to a gene: 7. CDR3 amino acids: CSVGLSGASYEQYF. CDR3 coding DNA: TGCAGCGTTGGCTTAAGCGGGGCATCCTACGAGCAGTACTTC.

CDR3 loop: CASSLVGGAETQYF. DNA of the CDR3: TGCGCCAGCAGCTTGGTCGGGGGGGCCGAGACCCAGTACTTC. This chain links TRBV5-1 with TRBJ2-5, with TRBD2 matching 8 bases. The CDR3 consists of 14 residues. V was pared by 0 bases and J by 5 bases, with 3 bases of the junction left unmatched. Germline-derived CDR1 and CDR2 are SGHRS and YFSETQ.

A few counts support this clonotype. The CDR3 DNA sequence: TGCGCCAGCAGCCAAGGCGGGCTCCTAGGGAATACGCAGTATTTT. Protein: CASSQGGLLGNTQYF. The J gene is TRBJ2-3, the V gene TRBV4-1; possible D gene TRBD2, 5 bases. CDR3 length: 15 residues. Germline V lookup: CDR1 MGHRA, CDR2 YSYEKL. Trimming removed 1 base from V and 7 bases from J, with 15 bases in between.

The chain combines TRBV29-1 with TRBJ2-5; 7 bases agree with TRBD1. CDR1 is SQVTM and CDR2 is ANQGSEA in the germline V gene. J lost 5 bases, V lost 2 bases, and 11 bases had no gene match. The CDR3 is 15 amino acids. CDR3 region: CSVERRDREVETQYF. CDR3 DNA sequence: TGCAGCGTTGAAAGGCGAGACAGGGAAGTGGAGACCCAGTACTTC.

The chain carries TRBV7-9 and TRBJ2-1, with a weak D call TRBD1 (5 bases). CDR1 is SEHNR and CDR2 is FQNEAQ in the germline V gene (reference sequence). Trimming removed 1 base from V and 5 bases from J, with 9 bases in between. This CDR3 spans 14 amino acids. In nucleotides, the CDR3 is TGTGCCAGCAGCTTAGGACAGAGCGACAATGAGCAGTTCTTC. This codes for CASSLGQSDNEQFF.

J is TRBJ2-5 and V is TRBV12-3 or TRBV12-4; 8 bases fit TRBD2. There are 15 residues in the CDR3. Germline trimming cut 1 base from V and 5 bases from J; bases unmatched to any gene: 6. The DNA for the CDR3 is TGTGCCAGCAGTTTAGGCGGGGGGCCCGGGGAGACCCAGTACTTC. It translates to CASSLGGGPGETQYF.